This TCR beta chain was recovered during a study of blood T cell repertoires in COVID-19. Study overall: PBMCs, B-cell-depleted T cells, or T cells provided the cDNA or gDNA that made up the material.

Participants reported their clinical history, and cohort assignment relied on those reports. Symptom resolution, clearance, or two negative PCRs marked donors in Cohort 3 as recovered. Only in-frame clones appear in the TCRdb table, and some are missing; sequencing was by immunoSEQ multiplex PCR. The sample carries more than 250,000 clones, approximately 85% recorded once. The length of the CDR3 is 13 residues. The junction had 7 bases not matched to a gene; V was cut back by 2 bases and J by 8 bases. Germline CDR1 is GTSNPN and CDR2 is SVGIG (reference sequence). The J gene is TRBJ1-2, the V gene TRBV30; 8 bases are a match to TRBD1. Sequencing was carried out using PBMCs or T cells enriched from blood (not recorded which). The sequence was collected from a young man who had recovered from COVID-19. CDR3 sequence: CAWSKQGDRGYTF. In DNA form, the CDR3 reads TGTGCCTGGAGTAAACAGGGGGATCGGGGCTACACCTTC.